These T cell receptor beta chains were read from a single sample in a study of blood T cell repertoires in COVID-19. Measured with immunoSEQ multiplex PCR; TCRdb has only the in-frame clones, and not every one. The top ten clones hold approximately 5% of a sample with approximately 300,000 clones, approximately 88% of them seen once. The sequenced sample consisted of PBMCs or T cells enriched from blood (not recorded which). The receptors were gathered from a man in his sixties who had recovered from COVID-19. The CDR3 runs from the conserved cysteine through the conserved F or W. Fields, in order: V gene, D gene, J gene, clone size, CDR3 protein, CDR3 DNA. A D gene is named only where the DNA matches it firmly. Expanded clones get a size class; other rows say once, few or many, or leave the size out.

>TRBV30|TRBD1|TRBJ1-5|.
CACSQGSNQPQHF
TGTGCCTGTTCACAGGGGAGCAATCAGCCCCAGCATTTT
>TRBV7-3|.|TRBJ2-1|.
CASSLSSSVPYNEQFF
TGTGCCAGCAGCTTAAGTTCTAGCGTTCCGTACAATGAGCAGTTCTTC
>TRBV3-1/TRBV3-2|TRBD1|TRBJ2-7|.
CASSPDPGGEYEQYF
TGTGCCAGCAGTCCAGACCCAGGGGGCGAATACGAGCAGTACTTC
>TRBV6-2/TRBV6-3|.|TRBJ2-7|.
CASSYPVRGGEQYF
TGTGCCAGCAGTTACCCCGTGCGGGGTGGCGAGCAGTACTTC
>TRBV7-8|TRBD1|TRBJ2-2|.
CASSSTGGANTGELFF
TGTGCCAGCAGCTCGACAGGGGGGGCGAACACCGGGGAGCTGTTTTTT
>TRBV28|TRBD2|TRBJ2-1|.
CASSVAGEGNEQFF
TGTGCCAGCAGTGTAGCGGGAGAAGGCAATGAGCAGTTCTTC
>TRBV7-3|.|TRBJ2-2|.
CASSLGGVGTGELFF
TGTGCCAGCAGCTTAGGCGGGGTCGGCACCGGGGAGCTGTTTTTT
>TRBV6-5|.|TRBJ1-3|.
CASSYNRDSGNTIYF
TGTGCCAGCAGTTATAACAGGGACTCTGGAAACACCATATATTTT
>TRBV7-8|TRBD1|TRBJ1-2|few
CASSLASMQGDGYTF
TGTGCCAGCAGCTTAGCGTCTATGCAGGGGGATGGCTACACCTTC
>TRBV6-5|TRBD2|TRBJ2-3|.
CASSTSGALRDTQYF
TGTGCCAGCAGTACTAGCGGCGCCCTAAGAGATACGCAGTATTTT
>TRBV28|TRBD1|TRBJ1-2|.
CASRRTTGGAYGYTF
TGTGCCAGCAGGCGGACGACAGGGGGCGCGTATGGCTACACCTTC
>TRBV3-1/TRBV3-2|TRBD2|TRBJ2-1|.
CASSQDCLPSGVGSNEQFF
TGTGCCAGCAGCCAAGATTGTTTGCCTAGCGGGGTTGGGAGCAATGAGCAGTTCTTC
>TRBV6-2/TRBV6-3|.|TRBJ1-2|.
CASSLGVNYGYTF
TGTGCCAGCAGTTTAGGGGTAAACTATGGCTACACCTTC
>TRBV24-1|.|TRBJ2-1|.
CATSDGSGYRWVFNEQFF
TGTGCCACCAGTGATGGATCAGGGTATCGGTGGGTCTTCAATGAGCAGTTCTTC
>TRBV5-1|.|TRBJ2-2|.
CASSTDTGELFF
TGCGCCAGCAGCACAGACACCGGGGAGCTGTTTTTT
>TRBV18|.|TRBJ2-7|.
CASSPPSGLIYEQYF
TGTGCCAGCTCACCACCGTCTGGACTAATATACGAGCAGTACTTC
>TRBV6-2/TRBV6-3|.|TRBJ2-7|.
CASSPGHLLDEQYF
TGTGCCAGCAGTCCCGGACACCTGTTGGACGAGCAGTACTTC
>TRBV4-2|.|TRBJ2-7|.
CASSQTQGRESEQYF
TGTGCCAGCAGCCAAACGCAGGGGAGGGAGAGCGAGCAGTACTTC
>TRBV19|.|TRBJ2-7|once
CASSIGGNEQYF
TGTGCCAGTAGTATTGGAGGGAACGAGCAGTACTTC
>TRBV29-1|TRBD1|TRBJ2-3|.
CSVGQGRVADTQYF
TGCAGCGTGGGACAGGGGCGAGTGGCAGATACGCAGTATTTT
>TRBV28|.|TRBJ1-2|.
CASSLLGGHYGYTF
TGTGCCAGCAGTTTATTGGGGGGGCACTATGGCTACACCTTC
>TRBV27|.|TRBJ1-1|.
CASSPRGEAGGAFF
TGTGCCAGCAGTCCACGAGGTGAGGCCGGGGGAGCTTTCTTT
>TRBV19|TRBD1|TRBJ1-2|.
CASSTRTGDYGYTF
TGTGCCAGTAGTACCCGGACAGGGGACTATGGCTACACCTTC
>TRBV14|.|TRBJ2-7|.
CASSPGTDYYEQYF
TGTGCCAGCAGCCCAGGGACTGATTACTACGAGCAGTACTTC